This is a list of T cell receptor beta chains from one sample in a study of cytomegalovirus exposure and HLA in healthy donors. TCRdb's copy holds only in-frame clones and misses some; the assay was immunoSEQ multiplex PCR. This sample has 150,000 or so clones, with under 90% found just once. What was sequenced was PBMCs. The receptors originated from a man younger than 35 in good health and CMV-seronegative. The CDR3 runs from the conserved cysteine through the conserved F or W. A D gene is named only where the DNA matches it firmly. A row's size may be missing; if present it is once, few, many or a size class.

TRBD1	.	TRBJ2-5	TRBV9	TGTGCCAGCAGCGTAGGGACAGGTCTTTTAGAGACCCAGTACTTC	CASSVGTGLLETQYF
TRBD2	.	TRBJ2-2	TRBV15	TGTGCCACCAGCAGCCGCGGGAGCGGTACCGGGGAGCTGTTTTTT	CATSSRGSGTGELFF
.	.	TRBJ2-7	TRBV29-1	TGCAGCGTTGAAGATCCCACGGGGGAGTCCTACGAGCAGTACTTC	CSVEDPTGESYEQYF
.	.	TRBJ2-2	TRBV7-9	TGTGCCAGCAGCTTATACAGGGTAAACACCGGGGAGCTGTTTTTT	CASSLYRVNTGELFF
TRBD2	.	TRBJ2-7	TRBV5-4	TGTGCCAGCAGCCGCCGGGTGGGGGGGGTTAACTACGAGCAGTACTTC	CASSRRVGGVNYEQYF
.	.	TRBJ2-5	TRBV5-6	TGTGCCAGCAGCTTGGTGAGGAAAGAGACCCAGTACTTC	CASSLVRKETQYF
.	.	TRBJ2-7	TRBV15	TGTGCCACCAGCAGAGATCGTACACCCACCTACGAGCAGTACTTC	CATSRDRTPTYEQYF
TRBD2	.	TRBJ2-5	TRBV5-1	TGCGCCAGCAGCTCTGGACTAGCGGGAGGGCCGTCCCAAGAGACCCAGTACTTC	CASSSGLAGGPSQETQYF
TRBD1	.	TRBJ1-1	TRBV19	TGTGCCAGTAGTATGGCTCAGGGGGTCGACACTGAAGCTTTCTTT	CASSMAQGVDTEAFF
.	.	TRBJ1-4	TRBV19	TGTGCCAGTAGTATAATAGGGACACGGGATGAAAAACTGTTTTTT	CASSIIGTRDEKLFF
.	once	TRBJ2-3	TRBV10-3	TGTGCCATCACCCCGGTAGCGGACACAGATACGCAGTATTTT	CAITPVADTDTQYF
TRBD1	.	TRBJ1-3	TRBV7-9	TGTGCCAGCAGCTTTGGAGGGACAGAACACCGCTCTGGAAACACCATATATTTT	CASSFGGTEHRSGNTIYF
TRBD1	few	TRBJ2-7	TRBV6-5	TGTGCCAGCAGTGTAGGACAGGAGTCCCACGAGCAGTACTTC	CASSVGQESHEQYF
.	.	TRBJ1-5	TRBV9	TGTGCCAGCAGCCCCATGGGACACATCAATCAGCCCCAGCATTTT	CASSPMGHINQPQHF
.	.	TRBJ1-1	TRBV9	TGTGCCAGCAGCCCCAGGGAGGGGGCTGAAGCTTTCTTT	CASSPREGAEAFF
TRBD2	.	TRBJ2-5	TRBV5-6	TGTGCCAGCTCGGGGGGGGCGAGAGAGGCCCAGTACTTC	CASSGGAREAQYF
TRBD1	few	TRBJ2-3	TRBV18	TGTGCCAGCTCGCCTCGACAGGGGGCGGGCACAGATACGCAGTATTTT	CASSPRQGAGTDTQYF
TRBD2	once	TRBJ2-3	TRBV7-2	TGTGCCAGCAGCTTAAGGGGGACTAGCGGGTCAGATACGCAGTATTTT	CASSLRGTSGSDTQYF
TRBD2	.	TRBJ2-7	TRBV5-1	TGCGCCAGCAGGATCGGGGGGTCAAACGAGCAGTACTTC	CASRIGGSNEQYF
.	.	TRBJ1-3	TRBV11-3	TGTGCCAGCAGCTTAGGGGCTCCCGGAAACACCATATATTTT	CASSLGAPGNTIYF
TRBD1	.	TRBJ1-2	TRBV28	TGTGCCAGCAGTGCATCAGGGGGGAGTGGCTACACCTTC	CASSASGGSGYTF
TRBD1	.	TRBJ2-7	TRBV7-2	TGTGCCAGCAGCGAAACGGTGCGTACAGGGGGCTACGAGCAGTACTTC	CASSETVRTGGYEQYF
TRBD1	.	TRBJ1-2	TRBV30	TGTGCCTGGAGACGGGACAGACCTTATGGCTACACCTTC	CAWRRDRPYGYTF
TRBD1	.	TRBJ1-5	TRBV6-1	TGTGCCAGCAGTGAAGGGGGGTTGGGGACAGGGAGTAATCAGCCCCAGCATTTT	CASSEGGLGTGSNQPQHF
.	once	TRBJ1-4	TRBV7-9	TGTGCCAGCAGCTTAGCGGACCGAAGGGGTAGGTCAACTAATGAAAAACTGTTTTTT	CASSLADRRGRSTNEKLFF
.	.	TRBJ2-7	TRBV9	TGTGCCAGCAGCACCTCGGACTATTACGAGCAGTACTTC	CASSTSDYYEQYF
.	.	TRBJ2-7	TRBV19	TGTGCCAGTGGACACCCAGGGGTTGAGCAGTACTTC	CASGHPGVEQYF
.	.	TRBJ2-2	TRBV7-3	TGTGCCAGCAGCTTAAGTGGGGGCGCCAACACCGGGGAGCTGTTTTTT	CASSLSGGANTGELFF
TRBD1	.	TRBJ2-3	TRBV10-3	TGTGCCATCAGTTCGACAGGGTCCCTCACAGATACGCAGTATTTT	CAISSTGSLTDTQYF
TRBD1	.	TRBJ1-1	TRBV5-4	TGTGCCAGCAGGGGACAGGGATCGGGAATGACTGAAGCTTTCTTT	CASRGQGSGMTEAFF
TRBD2	.	TRBJ2-1	TRBV6-5	TGTGCCAGTGGCCAGCGGGGACCCTACAATGAGCAGTTCTTC	CASGQRGPYNEQFF